Below, 3 T cell receptor beta chains from the same sample are listed, as sequenced in a study of beta chain features in type 1 diabetes. Since all of the isolated RNA was reverse transcribed, expressed TCRB transcripts were what got sequenced. The data were produced by immunoSEQ multiplex PCR, yet TCRdb's version contains in-frame clones alone and is incomplete. This table holds around 430,000 clones, about 29% found once. Sequencing was carried out using naive CD4+ T cells from blood. Receptor source: a young man in good health.

This clone was counted between two and nine times. The rearrangement joins TRBV7-2 to TRBJ2-7, with D possibly matching TRBD2 (5 bases). This CDR3 comprises 15 residues. Germline assignment: CDR1 SGHTA and CDR2 FQGNSA. V was trimmed by 2 bases and J by 0 bases, leaving 11 bases between them. The CDR3: CASSLWAGPSYEQYF. The CDR3 bases are TGTGCCAGCAGCTTATGGGCGGGCCCCTCCTACGAGCAGTACTTC.

Written as DNA, the CDR3 is TGTGCCAGCAGTCGGCTAGCGGGAGTGTCCAATGAGCAGTTCTTC. Translating gives CASSRLAGVSNEQFF. The chain uses TRBV6-6 and TRBJ2-1; TRBD2 agrees at 10 bases. Germline loops: CDR1 MNHNY, CDR2 SVGAGI (reference sequence). With 5 bases clipped from V and 6 bases from J, the junction kept 7 bases outside the gene matches. This CDR3 is 15 amino acids long.

This clone was counted between two and nine times. V usage is TRBV30 and J usage is TRBJ2-1, with D perhaps TRBD1 or TRBD2 (5 bases each). Germline values: CDR1 GTSNPN, CDR2 SVGIG (reference sequence). Trimming shortened V by 3 bases and J by 6 bases, and 12 bases separated the two germline ends. The CDR3 covers 13 residues. The CDR3 coding sequence is TGTGCCTGGAGACCCCCTGGGGGCAATGAGCAGTTCTTC. As protein: CAWRPPGGNEQFF.